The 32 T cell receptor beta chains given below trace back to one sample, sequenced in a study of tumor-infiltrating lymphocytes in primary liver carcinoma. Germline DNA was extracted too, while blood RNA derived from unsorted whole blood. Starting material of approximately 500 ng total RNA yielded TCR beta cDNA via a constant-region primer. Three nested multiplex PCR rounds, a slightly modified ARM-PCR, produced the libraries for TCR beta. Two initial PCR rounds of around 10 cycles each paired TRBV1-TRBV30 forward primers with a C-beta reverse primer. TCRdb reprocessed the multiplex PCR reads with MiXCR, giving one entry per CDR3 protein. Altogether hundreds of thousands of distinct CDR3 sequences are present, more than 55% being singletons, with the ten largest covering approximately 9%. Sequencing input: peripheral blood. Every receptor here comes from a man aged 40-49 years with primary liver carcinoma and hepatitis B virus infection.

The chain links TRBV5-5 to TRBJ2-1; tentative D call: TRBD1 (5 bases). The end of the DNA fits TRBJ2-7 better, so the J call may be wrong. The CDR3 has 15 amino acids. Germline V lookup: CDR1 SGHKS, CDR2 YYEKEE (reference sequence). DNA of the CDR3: TGTGCCAGCAGCCGTGACAGCGTAACCTACAATGAGCAGTACTTC. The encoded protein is CASSRDSVTYNEQYF.

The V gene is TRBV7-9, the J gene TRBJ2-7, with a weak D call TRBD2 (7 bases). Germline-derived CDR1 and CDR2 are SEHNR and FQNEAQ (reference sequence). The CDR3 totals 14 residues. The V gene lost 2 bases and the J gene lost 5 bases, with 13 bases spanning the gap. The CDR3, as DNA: TGTGCCAGCAGCTTATCGGCGGGGGCCGACGAGCAGTACTTC. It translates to CASSLSAGADEQYF.

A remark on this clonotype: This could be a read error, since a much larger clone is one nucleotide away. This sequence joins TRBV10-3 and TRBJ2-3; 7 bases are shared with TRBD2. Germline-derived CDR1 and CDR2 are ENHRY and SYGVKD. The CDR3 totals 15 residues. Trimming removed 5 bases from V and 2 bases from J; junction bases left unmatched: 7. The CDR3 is CAISFEAGNTDTQYF. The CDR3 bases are TGTGCCATCAGTTTTGAAGCGGGAAACACAGATACGCAGTATTTT.

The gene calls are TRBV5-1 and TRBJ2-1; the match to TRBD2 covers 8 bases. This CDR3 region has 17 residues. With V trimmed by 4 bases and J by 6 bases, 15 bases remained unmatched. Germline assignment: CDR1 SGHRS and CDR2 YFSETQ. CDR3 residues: CASSPPSSGGPSNEQFF. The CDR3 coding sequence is TGCGCCAGCAGCCCACCCTCTTCGGGAGGGCCTTCCAATGAGCAGTTCTTC.

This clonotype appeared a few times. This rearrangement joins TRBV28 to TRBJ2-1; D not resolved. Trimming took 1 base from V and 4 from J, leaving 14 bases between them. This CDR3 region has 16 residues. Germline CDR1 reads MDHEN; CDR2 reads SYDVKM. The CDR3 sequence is CASSLFSLLRYNEQFF. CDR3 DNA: TGTGCCAGCAGTTTATTCTCTCTACTTCGATACAATGAGCAGTTCTTC.

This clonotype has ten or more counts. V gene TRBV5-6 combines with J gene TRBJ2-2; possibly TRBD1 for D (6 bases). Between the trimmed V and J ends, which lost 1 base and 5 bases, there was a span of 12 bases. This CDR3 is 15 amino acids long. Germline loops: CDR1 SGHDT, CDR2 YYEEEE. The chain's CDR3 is CASSLLDRETGELFF. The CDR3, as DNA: TGTGCCAGCAGCTTGCTGGACAGAGAGACCGGGGAGCTGTTTTTT.

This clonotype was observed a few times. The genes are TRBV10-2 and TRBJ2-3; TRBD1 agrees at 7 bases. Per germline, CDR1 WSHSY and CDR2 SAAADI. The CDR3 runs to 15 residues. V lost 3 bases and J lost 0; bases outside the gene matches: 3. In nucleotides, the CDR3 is TGCGCCAGCAGTGAATTACAGGGGAGCACAGATACGCAGTATTTT. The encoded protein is CASSELQGSTDTQYF.

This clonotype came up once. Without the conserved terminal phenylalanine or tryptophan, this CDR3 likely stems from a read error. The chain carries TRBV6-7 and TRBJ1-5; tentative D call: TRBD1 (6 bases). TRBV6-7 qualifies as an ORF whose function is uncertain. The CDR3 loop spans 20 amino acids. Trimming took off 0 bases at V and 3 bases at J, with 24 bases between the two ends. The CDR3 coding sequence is TGTGCCAGCAGTTACTCTCACTTACCGGGACACAGAAGGTCCAATCAGCCCCAGCATTAT. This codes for CASSYSHLPGHRRSNQPQHY.

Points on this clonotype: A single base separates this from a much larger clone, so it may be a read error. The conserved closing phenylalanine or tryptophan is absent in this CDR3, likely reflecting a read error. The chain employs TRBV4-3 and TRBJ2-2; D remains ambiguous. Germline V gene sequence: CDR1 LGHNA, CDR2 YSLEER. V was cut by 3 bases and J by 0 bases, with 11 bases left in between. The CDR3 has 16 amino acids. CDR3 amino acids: CASSQDGRANTGELFL. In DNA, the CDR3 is TGCGCCAGCAGCCAGGACGGACGGGCGAACACCGGGGAGCTGTTTTTA.

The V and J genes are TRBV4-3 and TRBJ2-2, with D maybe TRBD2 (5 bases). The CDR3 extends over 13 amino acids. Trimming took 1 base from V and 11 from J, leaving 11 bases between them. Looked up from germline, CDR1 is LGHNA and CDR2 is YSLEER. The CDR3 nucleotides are TGCGCCAGCAGCCAAGCTTCTGGAGGTGAGCTGTTTTTT. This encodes CASSQASGGELFF.

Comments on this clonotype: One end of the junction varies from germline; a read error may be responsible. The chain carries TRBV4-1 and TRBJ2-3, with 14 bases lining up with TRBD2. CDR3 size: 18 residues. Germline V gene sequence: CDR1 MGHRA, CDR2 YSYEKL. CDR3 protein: CASSRGTSGSFDTDTQYF. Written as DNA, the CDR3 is TGCGCCAGCAGCCGAGGGACTAGCGGGAGCTTCGACACAGACACGCAGTATTTT.

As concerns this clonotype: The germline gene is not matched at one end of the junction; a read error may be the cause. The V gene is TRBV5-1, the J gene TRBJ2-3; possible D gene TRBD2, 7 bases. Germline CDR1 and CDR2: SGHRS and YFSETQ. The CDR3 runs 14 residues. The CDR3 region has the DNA TGCGTCAGCAGCTTGGGAGGGGGTACAGATACGCAGTATTTT. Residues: CVSSLGGGTDTQYF. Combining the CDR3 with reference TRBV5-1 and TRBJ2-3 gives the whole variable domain KAGVTQTPRYLIKTRGQQVTLSCSPISGHRSVSWYQQTPGQGLQFLFEYFSETQRNKGNFPGRFSGRQFSNSRSEMNVSTLELGDSALYLCVSSLGGGTDTQYFGPGTRLTVL.

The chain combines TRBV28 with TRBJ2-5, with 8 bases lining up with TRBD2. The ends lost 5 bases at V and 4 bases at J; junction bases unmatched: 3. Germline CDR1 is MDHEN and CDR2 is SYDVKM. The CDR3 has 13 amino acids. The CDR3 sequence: CASSPAGGETQYF. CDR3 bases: TGTGCCAGCAGTCCGGCGGGGGGAGAGACCCAGTACTTC.

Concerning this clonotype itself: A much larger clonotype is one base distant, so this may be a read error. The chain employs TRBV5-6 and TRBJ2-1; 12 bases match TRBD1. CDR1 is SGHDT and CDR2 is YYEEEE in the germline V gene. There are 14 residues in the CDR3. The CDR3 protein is CASSLGGQGALQIF. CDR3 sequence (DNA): TGTGCCAGCAGCTTGGGGGGACAGGGGGCCCTCCAGATCTTC.

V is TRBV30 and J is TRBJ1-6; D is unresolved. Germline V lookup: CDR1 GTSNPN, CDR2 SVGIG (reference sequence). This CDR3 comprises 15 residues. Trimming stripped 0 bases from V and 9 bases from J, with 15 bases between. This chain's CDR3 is CAWSVQCGVTSPLHF. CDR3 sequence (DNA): TGTGCCTGGAGTGTACAGTGTGGGGTGACTTCACCCCTCCACTTT. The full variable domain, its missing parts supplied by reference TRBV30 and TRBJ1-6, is SQTIHQWPATLVQPVGSPLSLECTVEGTSNPNLYWYRQAAGRGLQLLFYSVGIGQISSEVPQNLSASRPQDRQFILSSKKLLLSDSGFYLCAWSVQCGVTSPLHFGNGTRLTVT.

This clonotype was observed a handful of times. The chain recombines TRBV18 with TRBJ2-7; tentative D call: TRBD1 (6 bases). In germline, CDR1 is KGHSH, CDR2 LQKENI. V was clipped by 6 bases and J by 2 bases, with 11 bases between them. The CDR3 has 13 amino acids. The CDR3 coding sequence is TGTGCCAGCTCTCCCCGGACAGCCTACGAGCAGTACTTC. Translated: CASSPRTAYEQYF.

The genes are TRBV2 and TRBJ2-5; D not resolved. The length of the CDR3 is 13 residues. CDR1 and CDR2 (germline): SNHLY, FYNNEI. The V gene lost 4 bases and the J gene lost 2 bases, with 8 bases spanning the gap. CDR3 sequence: CASSVLEQETQYF. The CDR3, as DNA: TGTGCCAGCAGTGTCCTCGAACAAGAGACCCAGTACTTC.

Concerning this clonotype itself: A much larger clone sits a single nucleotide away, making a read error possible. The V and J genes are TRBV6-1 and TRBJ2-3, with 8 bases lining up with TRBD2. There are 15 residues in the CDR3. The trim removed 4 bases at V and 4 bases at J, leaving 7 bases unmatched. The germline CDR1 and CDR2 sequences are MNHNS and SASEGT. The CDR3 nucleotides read TGTGCCAGCAGTGTGACTAGCGAGAGATCAGATACGCAGTATTTT. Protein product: CASSVTSERSDTQYF.

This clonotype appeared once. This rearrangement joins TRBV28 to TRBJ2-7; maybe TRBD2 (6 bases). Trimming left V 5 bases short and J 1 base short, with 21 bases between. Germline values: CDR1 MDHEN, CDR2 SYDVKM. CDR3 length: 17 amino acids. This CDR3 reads CASSPGTWTGTSYEQYF. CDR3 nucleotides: TGTGCCAGCAGTCCAGGGACCTGGACGGGGACTTCCTACGAGCAGTACTTC.

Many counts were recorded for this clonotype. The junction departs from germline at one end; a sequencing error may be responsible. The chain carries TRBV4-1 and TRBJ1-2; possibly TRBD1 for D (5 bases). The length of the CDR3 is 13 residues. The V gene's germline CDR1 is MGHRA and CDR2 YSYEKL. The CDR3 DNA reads TGCGCCAGCAGCAGAGGGACGGCTAACTCTCCCGCCTTC. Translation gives CASSRGTANSPAF.

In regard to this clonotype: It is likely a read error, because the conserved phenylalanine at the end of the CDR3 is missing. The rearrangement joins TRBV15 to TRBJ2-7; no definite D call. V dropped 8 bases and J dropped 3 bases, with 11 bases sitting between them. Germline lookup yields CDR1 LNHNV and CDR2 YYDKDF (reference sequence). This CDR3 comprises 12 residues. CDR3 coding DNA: TGTGCCACCTCTCCGTCGAACTACGAGCAGTACTCC. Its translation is CATSPSNYEQYS.

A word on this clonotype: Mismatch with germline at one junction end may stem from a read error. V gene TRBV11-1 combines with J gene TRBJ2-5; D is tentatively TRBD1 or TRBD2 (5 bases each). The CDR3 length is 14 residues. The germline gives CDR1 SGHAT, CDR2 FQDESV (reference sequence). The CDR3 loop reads CASSEGRGQEAQYF. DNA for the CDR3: TGTGCCAGCAGCGAGGGAAGGGGCCAAGAGGCCCAGTACTTC.

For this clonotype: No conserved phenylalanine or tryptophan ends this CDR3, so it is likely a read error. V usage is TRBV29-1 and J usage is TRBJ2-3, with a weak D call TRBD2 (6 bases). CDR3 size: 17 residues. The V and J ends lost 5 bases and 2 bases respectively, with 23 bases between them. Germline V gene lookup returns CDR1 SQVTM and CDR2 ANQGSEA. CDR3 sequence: CSVRQWGSGVVTDTQYL. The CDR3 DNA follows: TGCAGCGTTCGCCAGTGGGGTTCGGGGGTGGTCACAGATACGCAGTATCTT.

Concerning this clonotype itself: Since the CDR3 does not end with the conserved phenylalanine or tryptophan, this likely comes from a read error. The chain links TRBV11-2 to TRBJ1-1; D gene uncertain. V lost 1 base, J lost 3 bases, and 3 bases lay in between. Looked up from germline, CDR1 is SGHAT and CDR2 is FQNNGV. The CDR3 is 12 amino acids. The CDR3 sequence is CASSLAYTEAFS. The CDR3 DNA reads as TGTGCCAGCAGCTTAGCCTACACTGAAGCTTTCTCT.

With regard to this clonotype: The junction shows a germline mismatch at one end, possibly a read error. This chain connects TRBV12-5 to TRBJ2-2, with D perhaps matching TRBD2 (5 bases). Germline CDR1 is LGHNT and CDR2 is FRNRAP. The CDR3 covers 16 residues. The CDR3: CASGLDQDSNTGEQSF. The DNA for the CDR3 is TGTGCTAGTGGTTTAGATCAGGACTCGAACACCGGGGAGCAGTCTTTT.

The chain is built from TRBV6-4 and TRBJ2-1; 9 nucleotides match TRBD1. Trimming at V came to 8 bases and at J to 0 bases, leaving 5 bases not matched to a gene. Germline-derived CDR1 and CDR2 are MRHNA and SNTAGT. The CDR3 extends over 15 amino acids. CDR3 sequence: CASAGTGSSYNEQFF. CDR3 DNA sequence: TGTGCCAGCGCGGGGACAGGGAGCTCCTACAATGAGCAGTTCTTC.

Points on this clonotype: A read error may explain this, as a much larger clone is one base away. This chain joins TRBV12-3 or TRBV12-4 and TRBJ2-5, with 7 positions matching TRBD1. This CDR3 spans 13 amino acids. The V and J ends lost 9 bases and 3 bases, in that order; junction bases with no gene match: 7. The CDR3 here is CARSPDREETQYF. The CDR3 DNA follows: TGTGCCAGAAGCCCCGACAGGGAAGAGACCCAGTACTTC.

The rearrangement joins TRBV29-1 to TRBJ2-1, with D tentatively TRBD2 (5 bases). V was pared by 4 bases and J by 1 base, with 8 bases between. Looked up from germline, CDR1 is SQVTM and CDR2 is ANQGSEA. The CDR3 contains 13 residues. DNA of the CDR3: TGCAGCGTTGGAGGCGGGTCCTACAATGAGCAGTTCTTC. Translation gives CSVGGGSYNEQFF.

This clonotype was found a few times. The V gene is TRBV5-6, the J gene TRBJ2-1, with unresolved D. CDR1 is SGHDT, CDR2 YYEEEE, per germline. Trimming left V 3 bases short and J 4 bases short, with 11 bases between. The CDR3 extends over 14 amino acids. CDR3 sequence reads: CASSSLRSYNEQFF. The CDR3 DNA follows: TGTGCCAGCAGCTCGCTTAGATCGTACAATGAGCAGTTCTTC.

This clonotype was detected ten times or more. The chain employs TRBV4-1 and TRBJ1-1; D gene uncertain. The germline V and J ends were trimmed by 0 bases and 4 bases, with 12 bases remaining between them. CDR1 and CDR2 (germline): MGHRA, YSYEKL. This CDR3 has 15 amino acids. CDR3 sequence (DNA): TGCGCCAGCAGCCAAGAACCTAGGTCGGGCACTGAAGCTTTCTTT. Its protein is CASSQEPRSGTEAFF.

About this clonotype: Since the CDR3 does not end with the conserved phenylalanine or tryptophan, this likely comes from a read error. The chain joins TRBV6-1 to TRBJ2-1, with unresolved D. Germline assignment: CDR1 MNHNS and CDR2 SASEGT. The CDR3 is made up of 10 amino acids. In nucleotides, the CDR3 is TGTGCCAGCAGCTACGATGAGCAGTTCTTA. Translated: CASSYDEQFL.

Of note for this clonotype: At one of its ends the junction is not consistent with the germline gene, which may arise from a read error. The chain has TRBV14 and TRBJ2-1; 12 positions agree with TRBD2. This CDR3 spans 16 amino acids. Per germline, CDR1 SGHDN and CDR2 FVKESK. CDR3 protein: CVSSQGRTSGNYEQFF. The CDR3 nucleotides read TGTGTCAGCAGCCAAGGACGGACTAGCGGGAACTATGAGCAGTTCTTC.